The 26 T cell receptor beta chains reported below all come from one sample, sequenced in a study of blood T cell repertoires in COVID-19 (TCRdb year 2020). Library construction relied on the immunoSEQ multiplex PCR assay. TCRdb provides this immuneACCESS table in a form limited to in-frame rearrangements. Some clones are lacking; in checked studies, under half of them reflect an unresolved V gene, and why the rest are absent is not known. In all, the sample holds about 290,000 clones, and approximately 88% of those were seen once. Jointly, the top ten make up 1.5% to 2% of the sample. The source material was PBMCs or T cells enriched from blood (not recorded which). The receptors shown here come from a woman aged 40 to 50 who had recovered from COVID-19.

The chain uses TRBV5-1 and TRBJ2-7; D unresolved. The CDR3 sequence is 13 residues long. The germline gives CDR1 SGHRS, CDR2 YFSETQ. V was trimmed by 4 bases and J by 7 bases, leaving 15 bases between them. The CDR3 region has the DNA TGCGCCAGCAGCCAAGACTTGGCCTTTGAGCAGTACTTC. Amino acid sequence: CASSQDLAFEQYF.

The V call is TRBV3-1 (or the pseudogene TRBV3-2), the J call TRBJ2-5; 7 nucleotides align to TRBD2. The CDR3 is 13 residues long. Trimming cost V 4 bases and J 5 bases; bases outside gene matches: 4. CDR1 is LGHDT and CDR2 is YNNKEL in the germline V gene (reference sequence). CDR3 in DNA: TGTGCCAGCAGCCGTAGGGGAGGGGAGACCCAGTACTTC. Encoded protein: CASSRRGGETQYF.

CDR3 sequence (DNA): TGTGCCAGCAGCCCGTACAGGGTTCCCTCCTACGAGCAGTACTTC. It specifies CASSPYRVPSYEQYF. The gene calls are TRBV7-8 and TRBJ2-7, with D tentatively TRBD1 (6 bases). The V gene's germline CDR1 is SGHVS and CDR2 FQNEAQ. CDR3 length equals 15 residues. The ends were cut back, 5 bases at V and 0 bases at J, with 14 bases in the middle.

J is TRBJ2-7 and V is TRBV11-2; TRBD1 agrees at 9 bases. CDR1 and CDR2 from the germline V gene are SGHAT and FQNNGV. This CDR3 region has 15 residues. J gave up 5 bases and V 5 bases, and 10 bases lay outside the gene matches. CDR3: CASSPRTGEVNEQYF. In nucleotides, the CDR3 is TGTGCCAGCAGCCCTCGGACAGGGGAGGTTAACGAGCAGTACTTC.

The rearrangement uses TRBV7-2 and TRBJ2-7; D gene unclear. Trimming shortened V by 2 bases and J by 4 bases, and 3 bases separated the two germline ends. In germline, CDR1 is SGHTA, CDR2 FQGNSA. The CDR3 loop spans 11 amino acids. CDR3 in DNA: TGTGCCAGCAGCTTACTTTACGAGCAGTACTTC. Its translation: CASSLLYEQYF.

V is TRBV30 and J is TRBJ1-2; D is possibly TRBD1 (6 bases). The CDR3 is made up of 13 amino acids. V was trimmed by 2 bases and J by 5 bases, leaving 12 bases between them. Germline V gene lookup returns CDR1 GTSNPN and CDR2 SVGIG (reference sequence). The CDR3 coding sequence is TGTGCCTGGAGTCCCGAACAGGGTTATGGCTACACCTTC. Amino acids: CAWSPEQGYGYTF.

J is TRBJ1-1 and V is TRBV29-1; no clear D. Trimming shortened V by 7 bases and J by 2 bases, and 14 bases separated the two germline ends. The CDR3 contains 13 residues. Looked up from germline, CDR1 is SQVTM and CDR2 is ANQGSEA. The CDR3 is CSGRTQPNTEAFF. CDR3 DNA sequence: TGCAGCGGTAGGACTCAACCTAACACTGAAGCTTTCTTT.

This clone was counted once. The CDR3 sequence: CASSLSERTSSYEQYF. The CDR3 coding sequence is TGTGCCAGCAGTTTATCGGAACGGACTAGCTCCTACGAGCAGTACTTC. This chain links TRBV27 with TRBJ2-7; 7 nucleotides agree with TRBD2. The junction had 5 bases not matched to a gene; V was cut back by 0 bases and J by 0 bases. The CDR3 extends over 16 amino acids. CDR1 is MNHEY and CDR2 is SMNVEV in the germline V gene (reference sequence).

This chain connects TRBV7-2 to TRBJ2-1, with a tentative D call TRBD2 (6 bases). V lost 3 bases, J lost 7 bases, and 19 bases lay in between. Germline V lookup: CDR1 SGHTA, CDR2 FQGNSA. The length of the CDR3 is 16 residues. As DNA, the CDR3 is TGTGCCAGCAGCTTTGACGGGAGTGGGTCAGGTAATGAGCAGTTCTTC. Protein product: CASSFDGSGSGNEQFF.

The gene calls are TRBV7-3 and TRBJ1-5; TRBD1 might be the D (6 bases). Germline V gene lookup returns CDR1 SGHTA and CDR2 FQGTGA. The CDR3 contains 16 residues. The ends were cut back, 2 bases at V and 4 bases at J, with 15 bases in the middle. DNA of the CDR3: TGTGCCAGCAGCTTACTCGGGGCAGGGGAAAATCAGCCCCAGCATTTT. Its protein product is CASSLLGAGENQPQHF. The whole variable domain, filled in from reference TRBV7-3 and TRBJ1-5, reads GAGVSQTPSNKVTEKGKYVELRCDPISGHTALYWYRQSLGQGPEFLIYFQGTGAADDSGLPNDRFFAVRPEGSVSTLKIQRTERGDSAVYLCASSLLGAGENQPQHFGDGTRLSIL.

The chain recombines TRBV18 with TRBJ1-1; tentatively, D is TRBD1 (6 bases). V was shortened by 5 bases and J by 0 bases, with 13 bases between the two germline ends. This CDR3 region has 15 residues. Germline V gives CDR1 KGHSH, CDR2 LQKENI. CDR3 in amino acids: CASSVMDSLNTEAFF. The CDR3 DNA is TGTGCCAGCTCAGTCATGGACAGCTTGAACACTGAAGCTTTCTTT.

The chain links TRBV10-3 to TRBJ2-7, with D tentatively TRBD1 (7 bases). This CDR3 spans 14 amino acids. Germline V gene lookup returns CDR1 ENHRY and CDR2 SYGVKD. V was pared by 2 bases and J by 6 bases, with 14 bases between. The DNA of the CDR3 is TGTGCCATCAGTGAGCGACAGCAGGGGGGCGAGCAGTACTTC. Translating it yields CAISERQQGGEQYF.

V usage is TRBV19 and J usage is TRBJ1-6; D possibly corresponds to TRBD1 (6 bases). V lost 4 bases and J lost 0, with 10 bases in between. Looked up from germline, CDR1 is LNHDA and CDR2 is SQIVND (reference sequence). The length of the CDR3 is 16 residues. CDR3 in DNA: TGTGCCAGTAGTAGAAAAGGGGGCTCCTATAATTCACCCCTCCACTTT. Its translation is CASSRKGGSYNSPLHF.

This clone was found once. J is TRBJ2-1 and V is TRBV5-6, with D perhaps TRBD2 (7 bases). This CDR3 spans 19 amino acids. Trimming cost V 1 base and J 5 bases, with 25 bases left between them. Germline CDR1 and CDR2: SGHDT and YYEEEE. The CDR3 coding sequence is TGTGCCAGCAGCTTGCGCGGGGGCTTAGGGGGTCCACAAAACAATGAGCAGTTCTTC. Amino acid sequence: CASSLRGGLGGPQNNEQFF. The full variable domain, in which reference TRBV5-6 and TRBJ2-1 provide the parts outside the CDR3, is DAGVTQSPTHLIKTRGQQVTLRCSPKSGHDTVSWYQQALGQGPQFIFQYYEEEERQRGNFPDRFSGHQFPNYSSELNVNALLLGDSALYLCASSLRGGLGGPQNNEQFFGPGTRLTVL.

The chain combines TRBV27 with TRBJ1-2; 7 nucleotides match TRBD1. The V and J ends lost 5 bases and 4 bases, in that order; junction bases with no gene match: 13. The CDR3 is 16 amino acids. Germline V CDR1 and CDR2: MNHEY, SMNVEV (reference sequence). The CDR3 region is CASSLDGTDSGYGYTF. Here the CDR3 DNA reads TGTGCCAGCAGTCTCGACGGGACAGACTCCGGCTATGGCTACACCTTC.

This clone was seen a handful of times. The chain employs TRBV12-5 and TRBJ2-7; 9 bases align to TRBD1. With 2 bases clipped from V and 4 bases from J, the junction kept 3 bases outside the gene matches. Germline CDR1 reads LGHNT; CDR2 reads FRNRAP. This CDR3 region has 14 residues. The CDR3, as DNA: TGTGCTAGTGGTTTGACAGGGGGCAAGTACGAGCAGTACTTC. It codes for CASGLTGGKYEQYF.

The rearrangement links TRBV6-5 to TRBJ2-3, with D tentatively TRBD2 (6 bases). This CDR3 spans 15 amino acids. Per germline, CDR1 MNHEY and CDR2 SVGAGI. The V gene lost 5 bases and the J gene lost 3 bases, with 15 bases spanning the gap. CDR3 residues: CASSLRWDFTDTQYF. CDR3 DNA: TGTGCCAGCAGTCTACGGTGGGACTTTACAGATACGCAGTATTTT.

V gene TRBV9 combines with J gene TRBJ1-1, with D perhaps matching TRBD1 (6 bases). Germline CDR1 and CDR2: SGDLS and YYNGEE. The CDR3 has 16 residues. V was shortened by 0 bases and J by 1 base, with 13 bases between the two germline ends. CDR3: CASSVGGLGTNTEAFF. CDR3 bases: TGTGCCAGCAGCGTAGGGGGGCTAGGGACGAACACTGAAGCTTTCTTT.

This clone has only a few counts. V usage is TRBV6-2 or TRBV6-3 and J usage is TRBJ1-2; TRBD1 matches at 7 bases. The CDR3 extends over 15 amino acids. CDR1 is MNHEY and CDR2 is SVGEGT in the germline V gene. J was trimmed by 6 bases and V by 5 bases; bases with no gene match: 12. The CDR3 DNA reads TGTGCCAGCAGTCAAGCCCGACAGGGCGAGCATGGCTACACCTTC. Translated, it gives CASSQARQGEHGYTF.

The CDR3 sequence is CASRPSRAGGPGNTQYF. CDR3 DNA: TGTGCCAGCAGGCCCTCCCGAGCGGGGGGGCCAGGAAATACGCAGTATTTT. The chain has TRBV2 and TRBJ2-3; 10 nucleotides agree with TRBD2. Germline trimming cut 6 bases from V and 7 bases from J; bases unmatched to any gene: 16. CDR1 SNHLY and CDR2 FYNNEI come from the germline V gene. The CDR3 is 17 residues long.

The V gene is TRBV6-5, the J gene TRBJ2-3; 7 nucleotides match TRBD1. The germline V gene has CDR1 MNHEY and CDR2 SVGAGI. The CDR3 runs to 15 residues. The trim removed 5 bases at V and 0 bases at J, leaving 5 bases unmatched. CDR3 sequence: CASSLRGTSTDTQYF. The CDR3 nucleotides are TGTGCCAGCAGTCTCAGGGGGACGAGCACAGATACGCAGTATTTT.

The count of this clone is one. This rearrangement joins TRBV14 to TRBJ2-5; possibly TRBD2 for D (7 bases). The V end was cut by 3 bases, the J end by 3 bases, with 11 bases between. Germline V gene sequence: CDR1 SGHDN, CDR2 FVKESK. There are 14 residues in the CDR3. The CDR3, as DNA: TGTGCCAGCAGCCATGGGGGGGCAAAAGAGACCCAGTACTTC. This gives the protein CASSHGGAKETQYF.

The chain recombines TRBV6-1 with TRBJ2-5, with 7 bases fitting TRBD2. The CDR3 length is 16 residues. Germline V gene lookup returns CDR1 MNHNS and CDR2 SASEGT. V lost 3 bases, J lost 5 bases, and 12 bases stayed unmatched. The CDR3 protein is CASSEQLRGRGETQYF. In DNA, the CDR3 is TGTGCCAGCAGTGAGCAGTTGCGGGGGAGAGGGGAGACCCAGTACTTC.

The rearrangement links TRBV29-1 to TRBJ1-2; TRBD1 might be the D (5 bases). From germline, CDR1 is SQVTM and CDR2 ANQGSEA. V was cut by 4 bases and J by 7 bases, with 10 bases left in between. The CDR3 length is 11 residues. The DNA for the CDR3 is TGCAGCGTTGCGAACGGGGGTGGCTACACCTTC. Its protein product is CSVANGGGYTF.

The count of this clone is one. The V call is TRBV5-1, the J call TRBJ1-1, with 11 bases aligning to TRBD1. V lost 1 base and J lost 4; bases outside the gene matches: 3. CDR1 is SGHRS and CDR2 is YFSETQ in the germline V gene. There are 15 residues in the CDR3. The CDR3 DNA reads as TGCGCCAGCAGCTTGCTGGGACAGGGGGTCACTGAAGCTTTCTTT. Its translation: CASSLLGQGVTEAFF.

CDR3 residues: CASSFPARNEQFF. CDR3 in DNA: TGTGCCAGCAGCTTTCCGGCTAGAAATGAGCAGTTCTTC. This chain joins TRBV5-6 and TRBJ2-1, with D unresolved. This CDR3 spans 13 amino acids. V lost 2 bases to trimming and J lost 7 bases, with 10 bases between them. Germline V CDR1 and CDR2: SGHDT, YYEEEE. Full variable domain (rest looked up from reference TRBV5-6 and TRBJ2-1): DAGVTQSPTHLIKTRGQQVTLRCSPKSGHDTVSWYQQALGQGPQFIFQYYEEEERQRGNFPDRFSGHQFPNYSSELNVNALLLGDSALYLCASSFPARNEQFFGPGTRLTVL.